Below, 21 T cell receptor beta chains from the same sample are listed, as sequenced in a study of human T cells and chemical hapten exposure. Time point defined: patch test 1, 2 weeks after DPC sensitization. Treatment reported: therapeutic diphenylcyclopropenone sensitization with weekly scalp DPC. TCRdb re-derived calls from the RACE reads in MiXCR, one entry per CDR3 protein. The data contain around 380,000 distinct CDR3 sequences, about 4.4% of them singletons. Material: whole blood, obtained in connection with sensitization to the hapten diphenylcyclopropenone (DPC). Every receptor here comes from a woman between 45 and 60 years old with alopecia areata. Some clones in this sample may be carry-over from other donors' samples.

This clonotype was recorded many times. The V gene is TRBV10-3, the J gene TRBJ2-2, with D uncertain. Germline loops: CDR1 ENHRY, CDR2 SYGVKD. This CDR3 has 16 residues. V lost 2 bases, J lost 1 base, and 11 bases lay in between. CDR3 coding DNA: TGTGCCATCAGTGAGCCTAGGACGGTGAACACCGGGGAGCTGTTTTTT. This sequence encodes CAISEPRTVNTGELFF.

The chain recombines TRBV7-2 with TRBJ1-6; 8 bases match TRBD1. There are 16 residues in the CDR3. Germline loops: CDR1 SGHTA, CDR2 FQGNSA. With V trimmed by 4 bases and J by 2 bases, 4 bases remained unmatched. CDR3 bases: TGTGCCAGCAGCTCTGGACAGGGTACCTATAATTCACCCCTCCACTTT. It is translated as CASSSGQGTYNSPLHF.

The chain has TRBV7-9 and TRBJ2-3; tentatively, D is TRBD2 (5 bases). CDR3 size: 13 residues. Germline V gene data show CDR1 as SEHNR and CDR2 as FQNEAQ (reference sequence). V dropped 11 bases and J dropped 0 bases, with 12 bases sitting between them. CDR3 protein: CAAVQRSTDTQYF. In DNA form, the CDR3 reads TGTGCCGCAGTCCAGCGGAGCACAGATACGCAGTATTTT. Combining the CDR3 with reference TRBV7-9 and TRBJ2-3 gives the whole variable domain DTGVSQNPRHKITKRGQNVTFRCDPISEHNRLYWYRQTLGQGPEFLTYFQNEAQLEKSRLLSDRFSAERPKGSFSTLEIQRTEQGDSAMYLCAAVQRSTDTQYFGPGTRLTVL.

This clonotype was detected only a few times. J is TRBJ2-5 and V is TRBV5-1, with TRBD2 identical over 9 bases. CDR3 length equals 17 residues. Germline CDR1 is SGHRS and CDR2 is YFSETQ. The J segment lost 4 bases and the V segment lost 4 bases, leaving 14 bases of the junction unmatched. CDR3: CASSLLLGGGAGETQYF. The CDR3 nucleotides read TGCGCCAGCAGCCTTCTTTTAGGCGGGGGGGCCGGAGAGACCCAGTACTTC.

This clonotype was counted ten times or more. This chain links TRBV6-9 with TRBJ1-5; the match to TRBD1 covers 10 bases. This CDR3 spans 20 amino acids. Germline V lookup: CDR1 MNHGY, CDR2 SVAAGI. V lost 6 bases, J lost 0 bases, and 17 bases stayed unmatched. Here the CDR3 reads CASSRLGDRGGRYSNQPQHF. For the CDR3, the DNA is TGTGCCAGCAGCCGATTGGGGGACAGGGGTGGTAGATATAGCAATCAGCCCCAGCATTTT.

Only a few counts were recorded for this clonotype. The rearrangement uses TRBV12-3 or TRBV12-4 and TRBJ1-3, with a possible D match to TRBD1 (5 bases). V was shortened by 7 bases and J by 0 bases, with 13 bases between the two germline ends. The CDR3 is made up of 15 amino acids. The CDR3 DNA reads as TGTGCCAGCATCCTCGGTGGGGGCTCTGGAAACACCATATATTTT. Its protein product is CASILGGGSGNTIYF.

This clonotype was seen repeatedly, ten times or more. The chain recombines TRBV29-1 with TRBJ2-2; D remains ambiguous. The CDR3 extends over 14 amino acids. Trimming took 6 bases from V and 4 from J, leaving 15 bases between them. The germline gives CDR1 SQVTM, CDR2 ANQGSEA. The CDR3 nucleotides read TGCAGCGTGCTACCCGGGCCGTCCACCGGGGAGCTGTTTTTT. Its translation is CSVLPGPSTGELFF.

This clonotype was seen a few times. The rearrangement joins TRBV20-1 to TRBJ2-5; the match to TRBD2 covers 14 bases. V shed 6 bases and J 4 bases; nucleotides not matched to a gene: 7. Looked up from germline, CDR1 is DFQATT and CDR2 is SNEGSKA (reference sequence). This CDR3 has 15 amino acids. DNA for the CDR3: TGCAGTGCGACCGGGACTAGCGGGAGATCAGAGACCCAGTACTTC. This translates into CSATGTSGRSETQYF.

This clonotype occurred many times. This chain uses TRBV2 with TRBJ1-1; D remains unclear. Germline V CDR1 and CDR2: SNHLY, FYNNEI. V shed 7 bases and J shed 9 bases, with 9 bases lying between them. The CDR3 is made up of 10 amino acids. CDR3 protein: CASISPQAFF. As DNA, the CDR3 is TGTGCCAGCATAAGTCCCCAAGCTTTCTTT. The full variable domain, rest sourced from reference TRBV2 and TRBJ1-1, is EPEVTQTPSHQVTQMGQEVILRCVPISNHLYFYWYRQILGQKVEFLVSFYNNEISEKSEIFDDQFSVERPDGSNFTLKIRSTKLEDSAMYFCASISPQAFFGQGTRLTVV.

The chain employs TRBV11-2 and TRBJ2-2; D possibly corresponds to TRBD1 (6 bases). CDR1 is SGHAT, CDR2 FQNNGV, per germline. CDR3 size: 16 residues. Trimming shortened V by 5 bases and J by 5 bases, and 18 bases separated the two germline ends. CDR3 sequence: CASSEYPDSITGELFF. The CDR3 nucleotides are TGTGCCAGCAGCGAATACCCGGACAGCATAACCGGGGAGCTGTTTTTT.

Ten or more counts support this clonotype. CDR3 DNA: TGCGCCAGCAGCCAAGAAGGTGTGGGTAGGGATAGCAATCAGCCCCAGCATTTT. It encodes CASSQEGVGRDSNQPQHF. The chain is built from TRBV4-1 and TRBJ1-5; no reliable D call. The CDR3 extends over 18 amino acids. Deletions cut 0 bases from V and 0 bases from J, with 15 bases between. CDR1 is MGHRA and CDR2 is YSYEKL in the germline V gene.

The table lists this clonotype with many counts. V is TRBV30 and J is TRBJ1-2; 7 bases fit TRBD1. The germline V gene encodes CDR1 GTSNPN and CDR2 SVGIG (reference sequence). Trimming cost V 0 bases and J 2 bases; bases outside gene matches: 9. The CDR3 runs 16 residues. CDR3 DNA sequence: TGTGCCTGGAGTGTTATAATGGGACAGTGGAACTATGGCTACACCTTC. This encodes CAWSVIMGQWNYGYTF.

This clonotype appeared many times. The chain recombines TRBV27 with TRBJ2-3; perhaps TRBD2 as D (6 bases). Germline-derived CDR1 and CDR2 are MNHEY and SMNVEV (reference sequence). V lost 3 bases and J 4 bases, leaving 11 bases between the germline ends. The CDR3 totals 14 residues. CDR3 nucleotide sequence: TGTGCCAGCAGTTTCCTGCGGGACTCAGATACGCAGTATTTT. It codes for CASSFLRDSDTQYF.

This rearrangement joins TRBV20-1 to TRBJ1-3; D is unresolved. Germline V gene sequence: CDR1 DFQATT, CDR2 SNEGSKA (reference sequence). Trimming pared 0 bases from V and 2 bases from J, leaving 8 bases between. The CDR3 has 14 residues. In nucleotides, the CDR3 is TGCAGTGCTAGAGATCTGTCTACTGGAAACACCATATATTTT. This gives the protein CSARDLSTGNTIYF.

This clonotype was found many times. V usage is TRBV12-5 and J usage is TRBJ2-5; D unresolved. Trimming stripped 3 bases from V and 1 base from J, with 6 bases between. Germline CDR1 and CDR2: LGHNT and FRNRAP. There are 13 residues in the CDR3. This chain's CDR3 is CASGLGIQETQYF. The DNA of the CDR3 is TGTGCTAGTGGTTTAGGCATCCAAGAGACCCAGTACTTC. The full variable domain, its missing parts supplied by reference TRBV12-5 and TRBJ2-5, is DARVTQTPRHKVTEMGQEVTMRCQPILGHNTVFWYRQTMMQGLELLAYFRNRAPLDDSGMPKDRFSAEMPDATLATLKIQPSEPRDSAVYFCASGLGIQETQYFGPGTRLLVL.

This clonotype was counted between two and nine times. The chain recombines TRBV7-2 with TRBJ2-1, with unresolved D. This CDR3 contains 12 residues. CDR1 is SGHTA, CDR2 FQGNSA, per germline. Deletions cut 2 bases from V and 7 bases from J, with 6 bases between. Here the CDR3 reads CASSLTKNEQFF. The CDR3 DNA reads TGTGCCAGCAGCTTAACCAAGAATGAGCAGTTCTTC.

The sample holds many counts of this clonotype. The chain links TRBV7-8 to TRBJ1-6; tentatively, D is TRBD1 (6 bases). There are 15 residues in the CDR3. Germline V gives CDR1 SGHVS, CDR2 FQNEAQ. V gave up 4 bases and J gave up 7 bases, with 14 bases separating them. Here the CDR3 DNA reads TGTGCCAGCAGCTCCTTACAGGGAGGCAATTCACCCCTCCACTTT. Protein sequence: CASSSLQGGNSPLHF.

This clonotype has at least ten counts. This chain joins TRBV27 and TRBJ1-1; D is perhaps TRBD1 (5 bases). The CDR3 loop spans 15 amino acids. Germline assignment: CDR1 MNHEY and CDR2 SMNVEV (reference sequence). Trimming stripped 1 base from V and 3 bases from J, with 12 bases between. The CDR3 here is CASSLYGGADTEAFF. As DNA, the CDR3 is TGTGCCAGCAGTTTATATGGAGGGGCGGACACTGAAGCTTTCTTT.

CDR3 residues: CASSSLGRRVRPSRGNQPQHF. CDR3 bases: TGTGCCAGCAGCTCTCTCGGCCGACGGGTTCGCCCATCAAGGGGCAATCAGCCCCAGCATTTT. The chain combines TRBV7-9 with TRBJ1-5; D is unresolved. CDR1 SEHNR and CDR2 FQNEAQ come from the germline V gene (reference sequence). This CDR3 region has 21 residues. Trimming shortened V by 4 bases and J by 2 bases, and 30 bases separated the two germline ends.

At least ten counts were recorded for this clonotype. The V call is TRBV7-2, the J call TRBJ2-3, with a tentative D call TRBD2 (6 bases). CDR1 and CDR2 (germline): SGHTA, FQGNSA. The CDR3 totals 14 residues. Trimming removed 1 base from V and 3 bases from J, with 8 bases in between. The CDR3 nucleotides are TGTGCCAGCAGCTTAGTGGGAGGTACAGATACGCAGTATTTT. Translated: CASSLVGGTDTQYF.

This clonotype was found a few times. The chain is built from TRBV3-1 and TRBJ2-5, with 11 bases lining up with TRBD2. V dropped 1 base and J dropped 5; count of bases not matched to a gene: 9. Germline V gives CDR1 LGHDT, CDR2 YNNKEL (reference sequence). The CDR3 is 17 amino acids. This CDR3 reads CASSQVPSGGPIETQYF. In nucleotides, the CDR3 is TGTGCCAGCAGCCAAGTCCCTAGCGGGGGGCCGATCGAGACCCAGTACTTC.